Following are 17 T cell receptor beta chains from one sample sequenced in a study of control samples from healthy donors and cancer patients. Data came from immunoSEQ multiplex PCR; TCRdb stores just in-frame clones and leaves some out. The table shows 120,000 to 150,000 clones, with around 90% occurring only once. Sample: blood. These receptors were collected from a man aged 30-40 years in good health.

The V gene is TRBV11-2, the J gene TRBJ2-7; 16 bases map to TRBD2. The CDR3 contains 18 residues. V lost 1 base and J lost 6; bases outside the gene matches: 9. Germline lookup yields CDR1 SGHAT and CDR2 FQNNGV. CDR3 protein: CASSLAGSGTSGRGEQYF. CDR3 sequence (DNA): TGTGCCAGCAGCTTAGCAGGGAGTGGGACTAGCGGGAGGGGCGAGCAGTACTTC.

The chain joins TRBV27 to TRBJ1-3; a possible D gene is TRBD1 (5 bases). The CDR3 sequence is 13 residues long. The germline V gene encodes CDR1 MNHEY and CDR2 SMNVEV (reference sequence). Trimming cost V 3 bases and J 3 bases, with 6 bases left between them. CDR3 sequence: CASSLGLGNTIYF. The CDR3 DNA sequence: TGTGCCAGCAGTTTGGGGCTTGGAAACACCATATATTTT.

J is TRBJ2-6 and V is TRBV21-1; the tabulated D call, TRBD1, remains unverified against the DNA. TRBV21-1 is a documented pseudogene. The CDR3 has 19 amino acids. The CDR3 region is CASSPSRDRVKSGANVLTF. The CDR3 DNA reads TGTGCCAGCAGCCCCAGCCGGGACAGGGTTAAGTCTGGGGCCAACGTCCTGACTTTC.

In its sample, this clone was seen a few times. This rearrangement joins TRBV3-1 (or the pseudogene TRBV3-2) to TRBJ1-1; possibly TRBD1 for D (6 bases). V lost 4 bases, J lost 1 base, and 25 bases lay in between. The germline V gene has CDR1 LGHDT and CDR2 YNNKEL (reference sequence). The CDR3 extends over 19 amino acids. The CDR3: CASSPYGGGRVYGNTEAFF. The CDR3 DNA reads as TGTGCCAGCAGCCCCTACGGAGGGGGGCGCGTATATGGGAACACTGAAGCTTTCTTT.

DNA of the CDR3: TGCGCCAGCAGCCAAGATAGGGGGCCCTACAATGAGCAGTTCTTC. Translating it yields CASSQDRGPYNEQFF. The rearrangement uses TRBV4-3 and TRBJ2-1; TRBD1 matches at 7 bases. The CDR3 loop spans 15 amino acids. With 0 bases clipped from V and 2 bases from J, the junction kept 1 base outside the gene matches. Germline loops: CDR1 LGHNA, CDR2 YSLEER.

CDR3 DNA: TGTGCCACCAGTTTCTCCCAGTCCTCCTACGAGCAGTACTTC. Translated, it gives CATSFSQSSYEQYF. This sequence joins TRBV15 and TRBJ2-7, with D hard to call. The CDR3 is 14 amino acids. V shed 6 bases and J shed 0 bases, with 12 bases lying between them. CDR1 and CDR2 (germline): LNHNV, YYDKDF (reference sequence).

V and J are TRBV9 and TRBJ1-1, with D maybe TRBD1 (5 bases). This CDR3 has 17 residues. Trimming pared 3 bases from V and 0 bases from J, leaving 18 bases between. In germline, CDR1 is SGDLS, CDR2 YYNGEE. The DNA for the CDR3 is TGTGCCAGCAGCGAGGGCGTCGGGGCACTTATGAACACTGAAGCTTTCTTT. This codes for CASSEGVGALMNTEAFF.

CDR3 in DNA: TGTGCTAGTGGTTTGGTACGTTCCTCTGGGGCCAACGTCCTGACTTTC. Its protein product is CASGLVRSSGANVLTF. J is TRBJ2-6 and V is TRBV12-5; D not resolved. CDR3 size: 16 residues. Germline V gives CDR1 LGHNT, CDR2 FRNRAP. Trimming removed 0 bases from V and 0 bases from J, with 6 bases in between.

This sequence joins TRBV4-1 and TRBJ2-7; 9 bases match TRBD1. Germline values: CDR1 MGHRA, CDR2 YSYEKL. CDR3 length equals 17 residues. Germline trimming cut 3 bases from V and 2 bases from J; bases unmatched to any gene: 11. CDR3 DNA: TGCGCCAGCAGCCACCTCATCCGACAGGGGGACACCTACGAGCAGTACTTC. As protein: CASSHLIRQGDTYEQYF.

This clone was recorded many times. V gene TRBV15 combines with J gene TRBJ1-2; 8 bases map to TRBD1. V was pared by 5 bases and J by 7 bases, with 6 bases of the junction left unmatched. The CDR3 contains 13 residues. From germline, CDR1 is LNHNV and CDR2 YYDKDF (reference sequence). The CDR3 sequence: CATSVRTGSGYTF. CDR3 in DNA: TGTGCCACCAGCGTACGGACAGGGTCTGGCTACACCTTC.

Notes on this clone: One junction end disagrees with the germline gene, perhaps due to a read error. This sequence joins TRBV12-3 or TRBV12-4 and TRBJ2-2; 11 nucleotides match TRBD2. CDR3 length equals 13 residues. CDR3 loop: CASSSFEWGLAVF. The DNA of the CDR3 is TGTGCCAGCAGTTCATTTGAGTGGGGACTAGCGGTTTTT.

V usage is TRBV5-5 and J usage is TRBJ1-4; 9 nucleotides match TRBD1. V gave up 4 bases and J gave up 5 bases; unmatched junction bases: 6. The CDR3 totals 15 residues. Germline V gene sequence: CDR1 SGHKS, CDR2 YYEKEE (reference sequence). The CDR3 spells CASSAPGTGNEKLFF. DNA for the CDR3: TGTGCCAGCAGCGCACCCGGGACAGGGAATGAAAAACTGTTTTTT.

The sample holds a few counts of this clone. This chain uses TRBV3-1 (or the pseudogene TRBV3-2) with TRBJ2-2; D not resolved. The germline V and J ends were trimmed by 1 base and 6 bases, with 0 bases remaining between them. This CDR3 region has 11 residues. Germline lookup yields CDR1 LGHDT and CDR2 YNNKEL (reference sequence). The chain's CDR3 is CASSQAGELFF. The CDR3 DNA follows: TGTGCCAGCAGCCAAGCCGGGGAGCTGTTTTTT.

The chain uses TRBV11-3 and TRBJ2-7; TRBD2 aligns across 8 bases. V was clipped by 5 bases and J by 4 bases; unmatched bases: 7. CDR3 length equals 14 residues. The germline gives CDR1 SGHNT, CDR2 YENEEA. The CDR3 loop is CASSLREGTYEQYF. The CDR3 nucleotides are TGTGCCAGCAGCCTTCGGGAGGGAACGTACGAGCAGTACTTC.

The rearrangement uses TRBV4-1 and TRBJ2-1; TRBD1 matches at 8 bases. The germline gives CDR1 MGHRA, CDR2 YSYEKL. This CDR3 region has 13 residues. The J segment lost 7 bases and the V segment lost 5 bases, leaving 4 bases of the junction unmatched. CDR3 residues: CASSTRQGNEQFF. The CDR3 bases are TGCGCCAGCAGCACTCGACAGGGGAATGAGCAGTTCTTC.

There are a few counts of this clone. The V gene is TRBV5-6, the J gene TRBJ2-1; 13 bases fit TRBD2. Germline V gives CDR1 SGHDT, CDR2 YYEEEE. The junction had 4 bases not matched to a gene; V was cut back by 4 bases and J by 9 bases. The CDR3 is 14 residues long. For the CDR3, the DNA is TGTGCCAGCAGCGGGACTAGCGGGGTTGGTGAGCAGTTCTTC. Protein product: CASSGTSGVGEQFF.

The rearrangement links TRBV18 to TRBJ2-2; 7 nucleotides match TRBD1. The ends lost 5 bases at V and 0 bases at J; junction bases unmatched: 6. The CDR3 loop spans 16 amino acids. Germline V lookup: CDR1 KGHSH, CDR2 LQKENI. The CDR3 DNA sequence: TGTGCCAGCTCATCCGGGACAGCTACGAACACCGGGGAGCTGTTTTTT. Translating it yields CASSSGTATNTGELFF.